These 26 T cell receptor beta chains were sequenced from one sample in a study of blood T cell repertoires in COVID-19. Here immunoSEQ multiplex PCR was the method, and the copy in TCRdb shows in-frame clones only, minus some. Here the sample spans about 100,000 clones, 85% being singletons. Material: peripheral blood. These receptors all come from a middle-aged man with active or convalescent COVID-19.

This chain connects TRBV24-1 to TRBJ1-5; TRBD1 aligns across 9 bases. Trimming cost V 7 bases and J 5 bases; bases outside gene matches: 8. Per germline, CDR1 KGHDR and CDR2 SFDVKD. The CDR3 runs 15 residues. The chain's CDR3 is CATSTGQGLDQPQHF. The CDR3 nucleotides are TGTGCCACCAGCACTGGACAGGGGCTGGATCAGCCCCAGCATTTT.

The rearrangement uses TRBV4-1 and TRBJ2-1; 15 bases are a match to TRBD2. The junction had 0 bases not matched to a gene; V was cut back by 4 bases and J by 2 bases. This CDR3 region has 16 residues. Germline V gene sequence: CDR1 MGHRA, CDR2 YSYEKL. The CDR3 region has the DNA TGCGCCAGCAGCCGGACTAGCGGGAGGGCCTACAATGAGCAGTTCTTC. Translation gives CASSRTSGRAYNEQFF.

The gene calls are TRBV19 and TRBJ1-2; 9 nucleotides match TRBD1. V trimming: 0 bases; J trimming: 3 bases; junction bases outside the gene matches: 2. The CDR3 runs to 15 residues. Germline V gene lookup returns CDR1 LNHDA and CDR2 SQIVND (reference sequence). CDR3 loop: CASSIEGQGDYGYTF. For the CDR3, the DNA is TGTGCCAGTAGTATAGAGGGACAGGGCGACTATGGCTACACCTTC.

This chain's CDR3 is CASSAGTGGTEAFF. The CDR3 region has the DNA TGTGCCAGCAGTGCTGGGACAGGGGGGACTGAAGCTTTCTTT. The V call is TRBV2, the J call TRBJ1-1, with 11 bases aligning to TRBD1. The junction had 3 bases not matched to a gene; V was cut back by 4 bases and J by 5 bases. The CDR3 has 14 amino acids. CDR1 and CDR2 (germline): SNHLY, FYNNEI. The full variable domain, its missing parts supplied by reference TRBV2 and TRBJ1-1, is EPEVTQTPSHQVTQMGQEVILRCVPISNHLYFYWYRQILGQKVEFLVSFYNNEISEKSEIFDDQFSVERPDGSNFTLKIRSTKLEDSAMYFCASSAGTGGTEAFFGQGTRLTVV.

V gene TRBV4-1 combines with J gene TRBJ1-1, with D hard to call. The V and J ends lost 3 bases and 5 bases respectively, with 10 bases between them. The CDR3 loop spans 13 amino acids. CDR1 is MGHRA and CDR2 is YSYEKL in the germline V gene. Here the CDR3 reads CASSHDGWTEAFF. The CDR3 DNA follows: TGCGCCAGCAGCCACGACGGGTGGACTGAAGCTTTCTTT.

The V call is TRBV19, the J call TRBJ1-5; D is unclear. Germline V gene data show CDR1 as LNHDA and CDR2 as SQIVND (reference sequence). The CDR3 has 13 residues. Trimming stripped 3 bases from V and 4 bases from J, with 7 bases between. CDR3: CASSITVNQPQHF. The CDR3 nucleotides read TGTGCCAGTAGTATTACGGTGAATCAGCCCCAGCATTTT.

In this sample, this clone turned up once. This rearrangement joins TRBV24-1 to TRBJ1-6; D might be TRBD1 (5 bases). The CDR3 is 17 residues long. CDR1 is KGHDR and CDR2 is SFDVKD in the germline V gene. V lost 4 bases, J lost 0 bases, and 12 bases lay in between. The CDR3 spells CATSDRDGSSYNSPLHF. CDR3 coding DNA: TGTGCCACCAGTGACCGGGACGGGAGCTCCTATAATTCACCCCTCCACTTT.

The chain employs TRBV21-1 and TRBJ2-7; the table's D call, TRBD2, was not checked against the DNA. TRBV21-1 is shown as a pseudogene. This CDR3 contains 18 residues. In nucleotides, the CDR3 is TGTGCCAGCAGCAAAGTTGCGTCTAGCGGGAGTAGGTCCTACGAGCAGTACTTC. This translates into CASSKVASSGSRSYEQYF.

The genes are TRBV28 and TRBJ1-2; D ambiguous. The V end lost 3 bases, the J end lost 8 bases, and 10 bases lay between the germline ends. Germline V CDR1 and CDR2: MDHEN, SYDVKM. The CDR3 totals 12 residues. CDR3 amino acids: CASSLGSGGYTF. The CDR3 nucleotides are TGTGCCAGCAGTTTGGGCTCGGGGGGCTACACCTTC.

V gene TRBV9 combines with J gene TRBJ2-1; 7 bases line up with TRBD1. Germline values: CDR1 SGDLS, CDR2 YYNGEE. The CDR3 is made up of 13 amino acids. V shed 4 bases, J shed 12 bases, and the junction held 10 bases outside the gene matches. The chain's CDR3 is CASSPSPGQRQFF. The DNA for the CDR3 is TGTGCCAGCAGCCCATCTCCGGGACAGCGGCAGTTCTTC.

This chain connects TRBV30 to TRBJ1-5; no definite D call. The ends were cut back, 0 bases at V and 4 bases at J, with 7 bases in the middle. This CDR3 spans 13 amino acids. CDR1 and CDR2 from the germline V gene are GTSNPN and SVGIG (reference sequence). CDR3 amino acids: CAWSVEQNQPQHF. The CDR3 bases are TGTGCCTGGAGTGTAGAACAGAATCAGCCCCAGCATTTT.

This chain uses TRBV10-1 with TRBJ2-5, with D maybe TRBD1 (5 bases). Per germline, CDR1 WNHNN and CDR2 SYGVQD (reference sequence). With 3 bases removed from V and 3 bases from J, the gap between germline ends came to 5 bases. This CDR3 spans 12 amino acids. CDR3 residues: CASSDREETQYF. CDR3 in DNA: TGCGCCAGCAGTGACAGGGAAGAGACCCAGTACTTC.

The chain recombines TRBV7-9 with TRBJ1-2; 8 nucleotides match TRBD1. CDR3 length equals 14 residues. Per germline, CDR1 SEHNR and CDR2 FQNEAQ (reference sequence). V lost 7 bases, J lost 4 bases, and 8 bases stayed unmatched. CDR3 nucleotides: TGTGCCAGCAACCCCTCAGGGACAGGCTATGGCTACACCTTC. As protein: CASNPSGTGYGYTF.

The chain has TRBV27 and TRBJ2-7, with TRBD1 identical over 7 bases. The CDR3 is made up of 14 amino acids. From germline, CDR1 is MNHEY and CDR2 SMNVEV (reference sequence). J was trimmed by 6 bases and V by 6 bases; bases with no gene match: 11. CDR3 sequence: CASSLDRVSIEQYF. The CDR3 DNA reads as TGTGCCAGCAGCCTTGACAGGGTTTCTATCGAGCAGTACTTC.

The chain has TRBV6-1 and TRBJ1-2; 8 nucleotides agree with TRBD1. V lost 4 bases to trimming and J lost 3 bases; unmatched junction nucleotides: 13. Per the germline V gene, CDR1 is MNHNS and CDR2 is SASEGT. The CDR3 consists of 17 residues. The CDR3 bases are TGTGCCAGCAGTGGAAGGGACAGGTCCTCCCCCTACTATGGCTACACCTTC. As protein: CASSGRDRSSPYYGYTF.

This rearrangement joins TRBV3-1 (or the pseudogene TRBV3-2) to TRBJ2-1; D is perhaps TRBD1 (6 bases). Germline CDR1 LGHDT, CDR2 YNNKEL (reference sequence). The V end was cut by 0 bases, the J end by 8 bases, with 8 bases between. The CDR3 sequence is 13 residues long. The CDR3 region is CASSQESGDEQFF. CDR3 DNA: TGTGCCAGCAGCCAAGAATCAGGGGATGAGCAGTTCTTC.

V usage is TRBV11-3 and J usage is TRBJ2-1, with 15 positions matching TRBD2. CDR1 and CDR2 from the germline V gene are SGHNT and YENEEA. J gave up 8 bases and V 4 bases, and 6 bases lay outside the gene matches. The CDR3 has 16 amino acids. The CDR3 DNA is TGTGCCAGCAGCTCGAGGACTAGCGGGAGGGCCTATGAGCAGTTCTTC. Amino acids: CASSSRTSGRAYEQFF.

This clone is a singleton in its sample. This chain links TRBV6-2 or TRBV6-3 with TRBJ1-6; tentative D call: TRBD1 (6 bases). V was pared by 0 bases and J by 10 bases, with 25 bases between. The CDR3 sequence is 19 residues long. The germline CDR1 and CDR2 sequences are MNHEY and SVGEGT. The CDR3 DNA sequence: TGTGCCAGCAGTTACTCCCGCGACAGGCCTTTAACTACGGGATCACCCCTCCACTTT. It yields the protein CASSYSRDRPLTTGSPLHF.

The rearrangement uses TRBV3-1 (or the pseudogene TRBV3-2) and TRBJ2-7; D is undetermined. Germline values: CDR1 LGHDT, CDR2 YNNKEL (reference sequence). CDR3 length: 12 residues. Deletions cut 1 base from V and 7 bases from J, with 8 bases between. The CDR3 coding sequence is TGTGCCAGCAGCCAAGGTGGAGCGGAGCAGTACTTC. Translation: CASSQGGAEQYF.

This clone occurred once. The chain has TRBV19 and TRBJ1-5; the D is unclear. CDR3 length equals 15 residues. Germline V CDR1 and CDR2: LNHDA, SQIVND (reference sequence). V shed 4 bases and J shed 0 bases, with 10 bases lying between them. The CDR3 region is CASSTVAYSNQPQHF. The CDR3 DNA sequence: TGTGCCAGTAGTACTGTTGCGTATAGCAATCAGCCCCAGCATTTT.

The chain has TRBV7-3 and TRBJ2-1; no definite D call. Trimming removed 2 bases from V and 0 bases from J, with 5 bases in between. This CDR3 contains 14 residues. The germline CDR1 and CDR2 sequences are SGHTA and FQGTGA. The CDR3 protein is CASSLAGSYNEQFF. In DNA, the CDR3 is TGTGCCAGCAGCTTAGCAGGCTCCTACAATGAGCAGTTCTTC.

J is TRBJ1-2 and V is TRBV5-5; 9 nucleotides align to TRBD1. Germline trimming cut 4 bases from V and 6 bases from J; bases unmatched to any gene: 10. Germline-derived CDR1 and CDR2 are SGHKS and YYEKEE (reference sequence). There are 15 residues in the CDR3. As DNA, the CDR3 is TGTGCCAGCAGCCCCGGACAGGGGAAGTTTCATGGCTACACCTTC. Amino acid sequence: CASSPGQGKFHGYTF.

The V gene is TRBV18, the J gene TRBJ2-3, with a possible D match to TRBD2 (6 bases). Germline-derived CDR1 and CDR2 are KGHSH and LQKENI. Trimming removed 3 bases from V and 1 base from J, with 17 bases in between. The CDR3 is 17 amino acids. Here the CDR3 DNA reads TGTGCCAGCTCACCCCTCGGCTCGGGAGAGGGCACAGATACGCAGTATTTT. It translates to CASSPLGSGEGTDTQYF.

The chain carries TRBV5-1 and TRBJ1-3; D remains ambiguous. This CDR3 has 16 residues. The germline V gene has CDR1 SGHRS and CDR2 YFSETQ. V lost 0 bases, J lost 0 bases, and 10 bases lay in between. In nucleotides, the CDR3 is TGCGCCAGCAGCTTGGTTGAGCAGGCCTCTGGAAACACCATATATTTT. Protein product: CASSLVEQASGNTIYF.

CDR3 sequence (DNA): TGCGCCAGCAGCCTGGACCGAGGATCCTACAATGAGCAGTTCTTC. Translating gives CASSLDRGSYNEQFF. The rearrangement links TRBV5-1 to TRBJ2-1; no clear D. The CDR3 runs 15 residues. Trimming shortened V by 4 bases and J by 1 base, and 12 bases separated the two germline ends. Germline assignment: CDR1 SGHRS and CDR2 YFSETQ.

V usage is TRBV24-1 and J usage is TRBJ2-2, with no clear D. Germline lookup yields CDR1 KGHDR and CDR2 SFDVKD. V was shortened by 3 bases and J by 0 bases, with 10 bases between the two germline ends. This CDR3 is built from 16 residues. CDR3 bases: TGTGCCACCAGTGATATTAGCAGAGCGAACACCGGGGAGCTGTTTTTT. This encodes CATSDISRANTGELFF.